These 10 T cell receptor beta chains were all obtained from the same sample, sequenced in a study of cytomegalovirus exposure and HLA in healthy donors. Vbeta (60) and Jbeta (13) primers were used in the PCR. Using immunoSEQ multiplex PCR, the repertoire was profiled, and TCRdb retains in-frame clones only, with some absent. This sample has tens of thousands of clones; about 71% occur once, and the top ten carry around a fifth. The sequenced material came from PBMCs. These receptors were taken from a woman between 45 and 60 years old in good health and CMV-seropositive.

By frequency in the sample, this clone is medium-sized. This CDR3 is CASSYMLNQPQHF. The CDR3 nucleotides read TGTGCCAGCAGTTACATGTTAAATCAGCCCCAGCATTTT. This chain uses TRBV6-5 with TRBJ1-5; D remains unclear. The CDR3 has 13 amino acids. Trimming shortened V by 2 bases and J by 4 bases, and 6 bases separated the two germline ends. In germline, CDR1 is MNHEY, CDR2 SVGAGI.

CDR3 nucleotide sequence: TGCGCCAGCAGCTTGGTGGCTAGCGGGAGTGGTGGTAACGAGCAGTACTTC. It specifies CASSLVASGSGGNEQYF. This sequence joins TRBV5-1 and TRBJ2-7, with 10 bases matching TRBD2. Losses at the gene ends were 0 bases for V and 5 bases for J; bases not matched to a gene: 11. There are 17 residues in the CDR3. Germline V CDR1 and CDR2: SGHRS, YFSETQ. The variable domain in full, completed from reference TRBV5-1 and TRBJ2-7, reads KAGVTQTPRYLIKTRGQQVTLSCSPISGHRSVSWYQQTPGQGLQFLFEYFSETQRNKGNFPGRFSGRQFSNSRSEMNVSTLELGDSALYLCASSLVASGSGGNEQYFGPGTRLTVT.

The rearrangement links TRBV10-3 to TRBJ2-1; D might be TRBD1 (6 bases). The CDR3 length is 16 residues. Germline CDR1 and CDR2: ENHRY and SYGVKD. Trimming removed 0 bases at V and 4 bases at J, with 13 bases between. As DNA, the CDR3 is TGTGCCATCAGTGAGTCGGGACACACCCTTTACAATGAGCAGTTCTTC. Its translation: CAISESGHTLYNEQFF.

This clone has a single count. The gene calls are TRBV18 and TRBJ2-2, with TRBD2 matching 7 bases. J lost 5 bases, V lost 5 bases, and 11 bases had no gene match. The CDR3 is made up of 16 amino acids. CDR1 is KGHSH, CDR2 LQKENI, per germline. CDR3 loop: CASSAIPGTTTGELFF. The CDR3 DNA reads TGTGCCAGCTCAGCCATTCCCGGGACTACAACCGGGGAGCTGTTTTTT.

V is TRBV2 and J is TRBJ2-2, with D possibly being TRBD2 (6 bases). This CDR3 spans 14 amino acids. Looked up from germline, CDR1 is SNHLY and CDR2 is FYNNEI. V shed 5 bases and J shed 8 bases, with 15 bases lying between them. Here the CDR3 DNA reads TGTGCCAGCAGTAGGGACTTCTCTGGAGGGGAGCTGTTTTTT. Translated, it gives CASSRDFSGGELFF.

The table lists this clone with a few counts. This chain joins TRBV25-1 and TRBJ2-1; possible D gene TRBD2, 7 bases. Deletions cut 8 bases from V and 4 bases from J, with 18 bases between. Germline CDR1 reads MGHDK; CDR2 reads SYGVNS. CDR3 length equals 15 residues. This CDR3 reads CASSLGGGPYNEQFF. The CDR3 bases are TGTGCCAGCTCCCTAGGGGGGGGCCCTTACAATGAGCAGTTCTTC.

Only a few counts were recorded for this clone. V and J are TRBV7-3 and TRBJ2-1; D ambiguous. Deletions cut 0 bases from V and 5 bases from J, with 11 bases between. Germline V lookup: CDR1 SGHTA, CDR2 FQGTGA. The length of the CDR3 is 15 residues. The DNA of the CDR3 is TGTGCCAGCAGCTTAACGCCCATTTCGGACAATGAGCAGTTCTTC. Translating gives CASSLTPISDNEQFF.

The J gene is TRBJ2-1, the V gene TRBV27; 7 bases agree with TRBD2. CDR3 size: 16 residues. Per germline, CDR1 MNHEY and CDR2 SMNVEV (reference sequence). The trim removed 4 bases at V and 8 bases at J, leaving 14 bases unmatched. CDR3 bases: TGTGCCAGCAGTTCACGCCCCCCGGGAGGCCGCGATGAGCAGTTCTTC. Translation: CASSSRPPGGRDEQFF.

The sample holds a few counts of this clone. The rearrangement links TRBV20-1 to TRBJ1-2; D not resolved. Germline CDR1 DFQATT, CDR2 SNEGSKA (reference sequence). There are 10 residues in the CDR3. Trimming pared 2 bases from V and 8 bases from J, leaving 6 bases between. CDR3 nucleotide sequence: TGCAGTGCTAGATATATAGGCTACACCTTC. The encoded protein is CSARYIGYTF.

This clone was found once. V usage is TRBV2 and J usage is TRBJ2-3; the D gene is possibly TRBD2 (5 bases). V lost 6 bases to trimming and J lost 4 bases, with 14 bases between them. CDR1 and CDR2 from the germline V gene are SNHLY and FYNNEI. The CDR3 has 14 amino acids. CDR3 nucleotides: TGTGCCAGCAGCGACCCGGGATATGCAGATACGCAGTATTTT. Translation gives CASSDPGYADTQYF.